This T cell receptor beta chain is from a study of T-cell reconstitution after alpha-beta-depleted transplantation in children (TCRdb year 2016). As for the study more broadly: T-cell immune reconstitution after TCRalphabeta/CD19-depleted allogeneic hematopoietic cell transplantation in children was quantitatively tracked in the study by means of TCR repertoire profiling.

Receptor amplification or capture employed PCR. Reads for this sample came from an Illumina HiSeq 2500. TCR libraries were prepared with molecular barcoding, using unique molecular identifiers to normalize TCRbeta repertoire quantification. The raw public reads went through TCRdb reprocessing: fastp at Q25, MiXCR clone calling, in-frame beta chains kept. Entries are consolidated by CDR3 protein sequence, retaining the most common genes and DNA. For this sample there are 600,000 to 700,000 distinct CDR3 sequences; approximately 17% appear just once. The ten largest clones take up 1.1% of the sample. Of note for this clonotype: What this receptor recognizes is not known. Base quality data are lacking; no much larger clone is found one base away.

The CDR3 spans 12 residues, from the cysteine through the phenylalanine. Only the CDR3 part of the read is kept: 36 bases, read in frame from the first base. The V and J ends are trimmed by 6 bases and 9 bases, leaving 12 bases between them. The germline V gene provides CDR1 SGHVS and CDR2 FQNEAQ. The material was PBMCs from the stem cell graft donor, obtained from the stem cell graft. The rearranged chain carries TRBV7-8 and TRBJ1-3; no confident D gene assignment can be made. The sequence came from a human donor who donated a stem cell graft to a child with acute myeloid leukemia. For the CDR3, the sequence is CASSTTYSTIYF. The nucleotide sequence is TGTGCCAGCAGTACCACATATAGCACCATATATTTT.